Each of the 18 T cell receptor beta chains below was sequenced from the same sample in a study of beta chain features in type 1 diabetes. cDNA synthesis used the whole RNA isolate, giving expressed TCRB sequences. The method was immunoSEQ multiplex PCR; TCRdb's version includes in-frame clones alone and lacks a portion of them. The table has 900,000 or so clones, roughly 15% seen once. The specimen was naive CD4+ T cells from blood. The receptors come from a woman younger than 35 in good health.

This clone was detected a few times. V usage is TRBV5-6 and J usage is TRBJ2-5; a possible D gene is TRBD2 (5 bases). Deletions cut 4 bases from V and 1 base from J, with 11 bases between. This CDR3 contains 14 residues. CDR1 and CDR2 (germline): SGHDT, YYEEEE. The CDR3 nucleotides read TGTGCCAGCAGCGGGTCGGGGAGCCAAGAGACCCAGTACTTC. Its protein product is CASSGSGSQETQYF.

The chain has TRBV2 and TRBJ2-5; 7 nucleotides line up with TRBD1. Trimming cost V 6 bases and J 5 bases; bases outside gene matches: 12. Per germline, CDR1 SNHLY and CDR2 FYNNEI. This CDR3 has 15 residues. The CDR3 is CASRVQGQTMETQYF. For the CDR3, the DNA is TGTGCCAGCAGAGTCCAGGGACAGACAATGGAGACCCAGTACTTC.

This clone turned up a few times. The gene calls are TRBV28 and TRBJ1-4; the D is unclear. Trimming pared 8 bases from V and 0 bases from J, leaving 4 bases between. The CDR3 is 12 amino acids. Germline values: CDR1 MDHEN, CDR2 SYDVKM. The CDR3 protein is CASQATNEKLFF. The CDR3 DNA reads TGTGCCAGCCAGGCAACTAATGAAAAACTGTTTTTT.

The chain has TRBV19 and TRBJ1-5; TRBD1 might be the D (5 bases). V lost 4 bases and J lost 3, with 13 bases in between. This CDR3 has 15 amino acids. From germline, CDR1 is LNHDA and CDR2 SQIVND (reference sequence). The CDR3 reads CASSRGPGNNQPQHF. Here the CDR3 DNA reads TGTGCCAGTAGTAGGGGCCCAGGGAACAATCAGCCCCAGCATTTT.

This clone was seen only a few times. CDR3 residues: CASSSRDLNIQYF. The CDR3 DNA reads as TGTGCCAGCAGTTCGCGGGATTTAAACATTCAGTACTTC. The chain couples TRBV6-5 to TRBJ2-4; D is possibly TRBD2 (6 bases). The germline V gene has CDR1 MNHEY and CDR2 SVGAGI. V gave up 4 bases and J gave up 6 bases, with 10 bases separating them. CDR3 length: 13 residues.

CDR3: CAIGRTQETQYF. The CDR3 DNA is TGTGCCATCGGTCGGACACAAGAGACCCAGTACTTC. This chain connects TRBV10-3 to TRBJ2-5; maybe TRBD1 (5 bases). Germline CDR1 ENHRY, CDR2 SYGVKD. The CDR3 loop spans 12 amino acids. V dropped 8 bases and J dropped 2 bases, with 9 bases sitting between them.

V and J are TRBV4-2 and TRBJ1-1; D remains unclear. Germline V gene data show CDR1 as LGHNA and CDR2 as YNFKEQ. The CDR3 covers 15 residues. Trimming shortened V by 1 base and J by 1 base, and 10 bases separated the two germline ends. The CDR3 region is CASSQGSRGNTEAFF. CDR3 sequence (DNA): TGTGCCAGCAGCCAAGGTTCACGGGGGAACACTGAAGCTTTCTTT.

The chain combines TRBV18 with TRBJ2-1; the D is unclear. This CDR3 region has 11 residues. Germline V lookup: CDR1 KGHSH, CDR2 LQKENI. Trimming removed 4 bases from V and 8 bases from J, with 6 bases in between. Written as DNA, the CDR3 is TGTGCCAGCTCACAATTTGATGAGCAGTTCTTC. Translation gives CASSQFDEQFF.

CDR3 region: CASSPRLDPGEQYF. In DNA, the CDR3 is TGCGCCAGCAGCCCGCGCCTCGATCCTGGCGAGCAGTACTTC. This chain links TRBV5-1 with TRBJ2-7; D not certain. CDR3 length: 14 residues. V gave up 4 bases and J gave up 6 bases, with 17 bases separating them. Germline CDR1 SGHRS, CDR2 YFSETQ. Complete variable domain (other parts from reference TRBV5-1 and TRBJ2-7): KAGVTQTPRYLIKTRGQQVTLSCSPISGHRSVSWYQQTPGQGLQFLFEYFSETQRNKGNFPGRFSGRQFSNSRSEMNVSTLELGDSALYLCASSPRLDPGEQYFGPGTRLTVT.

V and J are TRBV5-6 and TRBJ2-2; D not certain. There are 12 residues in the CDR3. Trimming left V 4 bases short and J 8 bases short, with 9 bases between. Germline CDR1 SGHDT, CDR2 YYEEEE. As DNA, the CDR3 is TGTGCCAGCAGCCCTAAGACTGGGGAGCTGTTTTTT. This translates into CASSPKTGELFF.

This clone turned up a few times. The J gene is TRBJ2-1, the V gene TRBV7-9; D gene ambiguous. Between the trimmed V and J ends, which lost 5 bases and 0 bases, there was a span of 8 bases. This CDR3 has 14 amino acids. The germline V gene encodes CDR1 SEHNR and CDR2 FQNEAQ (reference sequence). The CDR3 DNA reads TGTGCCAGCAGCGGGAAAGACTCCTACAATGAGCAGTTCTTC. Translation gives CASSGKDSYNEQFF.

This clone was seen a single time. CDR3 protein: CASSPGPRETQYF. Written as DNA, the CDR3 is TGTGCCAGCAGCCCGGGACCTAGAGAGACCCAGTACTTC. The J gene is TRBJ2-5, the V gene TRBV11-2; D tentatively fits TRBD1 or TRBD2 (5 bases each). Germline CDR1 SGHAT, CDR2 FQNNGV. V was clipped by 5 bases and J by 4 bases, with 11 bases between them. This CDR3 is 13 amino acids long.

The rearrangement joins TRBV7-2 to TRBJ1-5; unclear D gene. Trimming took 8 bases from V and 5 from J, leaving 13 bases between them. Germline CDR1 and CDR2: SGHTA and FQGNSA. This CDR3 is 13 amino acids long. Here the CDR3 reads CASALELYQPQHF. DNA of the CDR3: TGTGCCAGCGCCTTGGAGCTTTATCAGCCCCAGCATTTT. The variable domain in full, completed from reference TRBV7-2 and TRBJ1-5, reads GAGVSQSPSNKVTEKGKDVELRCDPISGHTALYWYRQSLGQGLEFLIYFQGNSAPDKSGLPSDRFSAERTGGSVSTLTIQRTQQEDSAVYLCASALELYQPQHFGDGTRLSIL.

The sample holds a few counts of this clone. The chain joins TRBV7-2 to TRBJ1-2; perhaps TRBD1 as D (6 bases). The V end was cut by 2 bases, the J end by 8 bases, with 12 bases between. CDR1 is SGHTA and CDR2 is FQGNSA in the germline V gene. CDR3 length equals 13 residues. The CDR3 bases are TGTGCCAGCAGCTTAAACACAGGGTACGGCTACACCTTC. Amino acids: CASSLNTGYGYTF.

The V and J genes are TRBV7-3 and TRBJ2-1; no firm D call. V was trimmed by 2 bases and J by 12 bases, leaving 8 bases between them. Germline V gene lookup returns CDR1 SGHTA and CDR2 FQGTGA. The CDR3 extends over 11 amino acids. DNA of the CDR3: TGTGCCAGCAGCTTAGACCGCGTGCAGTTCTTC. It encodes CASSLDRVQFF.

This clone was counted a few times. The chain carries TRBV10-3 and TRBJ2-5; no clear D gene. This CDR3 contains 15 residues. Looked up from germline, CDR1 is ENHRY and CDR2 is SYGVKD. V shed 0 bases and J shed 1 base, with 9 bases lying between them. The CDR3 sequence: CAISESKLLQETQYF. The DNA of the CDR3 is TGTGCCATCAGTGAGTCGAAACTACTCCAAGAGACCCAGTACTTC.

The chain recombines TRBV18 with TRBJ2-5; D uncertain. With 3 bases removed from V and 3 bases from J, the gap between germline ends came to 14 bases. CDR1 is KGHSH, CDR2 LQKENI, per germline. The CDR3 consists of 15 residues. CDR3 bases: TGTGCCAGCTCACCGCCGCCAGCGAACGAAGAGACCCAGTACTTC. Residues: CASSPPPANEETQYF.

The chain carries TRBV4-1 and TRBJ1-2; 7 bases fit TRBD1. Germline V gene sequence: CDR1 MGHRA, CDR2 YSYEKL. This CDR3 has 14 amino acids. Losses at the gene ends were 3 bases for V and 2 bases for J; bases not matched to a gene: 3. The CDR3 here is CASSQGGQNYGYTF. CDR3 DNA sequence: TGCGCCAGCAGCCAGGGGGGACAGAACTATGGCTACACCTTC.